This T cell receptor (beta chain) was retrieved from a study of blood T cell repertoires in COVID-19. Germline V lookup: CDR1 LGHNA, CDR2 YSLEER. This CDR3 is built from 14 residues. Trimming removed 4 bases from V and 4 bases from J, with 13 bases in between. Original processing methods: Amplification of reference gene primers provided the estimated nucleated cell counts. The table came from immunoSEQ multiplex PCR; TCRdb's copy has only in-frame clones and leaves some out. V, J and clone size reflect that table, while D and trimming were determined from the DNA. Of around 200,000 clones listed, 86% were seen once; the top ten hold around 20%.

The source is a man aged 65-85 years with active or convalescent COVID-19. This chain joins TRBV4-3 and TRBJ1-2; D gene ambiguous. Material for sequencing was peripheral blood. The CDR3 DNA is TGCGCCAGCAGCCCAGCTCGGGAGGGCTATGGCTACACCTTC. Its protein product is CASSPAREGYGYTF.